The source of this T cell receptor (beta chain) is a study of T cell responses to AZD1222 COVID-19 vaccine. Overall study findings and caveats: Elevations in Spike-specific TCR breadth and depth followed administration of two AZD1222 doses. Only a handful of individuals given AZD1222 were seropositive at baseline.

Concerning this clone itself: The antigen remains undetermined.

The repertoire was sequenced with immunoSEQ multiplex PCR; TCRdb's copy has only in-frame clones and lacks some. In the table there are about 200,000 clones, approximately 93% of which are singletons. Germline loops: CDR1 SGHKS, CDR2 YYEKEE (reference sequence). This CDR3 has 13 residues. The V and J ends lost 1 base and 4 bases respectively, with 8 bases between them. Sample: peripheral blood, taken 28 days after the second AZD1222 dose. This sequence joins TRBV5-5 and TRBJ1-2; D unclear. The source is an adult who received the AZD1222 COVID-19 vaccine. CDR3 in DNA: TGTGCCAGCAGCTTGATAATGAGCTATGGCTACACCTTC. It is translated as CASSLIMSYGYTF.